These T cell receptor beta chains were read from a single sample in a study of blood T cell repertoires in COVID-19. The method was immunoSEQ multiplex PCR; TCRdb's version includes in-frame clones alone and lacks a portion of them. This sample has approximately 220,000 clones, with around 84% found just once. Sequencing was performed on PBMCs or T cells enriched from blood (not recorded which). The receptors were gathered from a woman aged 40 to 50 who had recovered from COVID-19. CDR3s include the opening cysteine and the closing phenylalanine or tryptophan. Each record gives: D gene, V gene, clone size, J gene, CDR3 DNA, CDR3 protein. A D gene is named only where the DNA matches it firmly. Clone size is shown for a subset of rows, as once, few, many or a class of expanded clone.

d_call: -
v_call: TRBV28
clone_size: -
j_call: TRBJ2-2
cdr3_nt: TGTGCCAGCAGACTCCGACAGCATACCGGGGAGCTGTTTTTT
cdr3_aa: CASRLRQHTGELFF

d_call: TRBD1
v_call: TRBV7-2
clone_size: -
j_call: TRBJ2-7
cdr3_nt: TGTGCCAGCAGCCTGTGGACAGGGGGCTCCGAGCAGTACTTC
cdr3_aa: CASSLWTGGSEQYF

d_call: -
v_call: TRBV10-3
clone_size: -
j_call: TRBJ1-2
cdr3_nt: TGTGCCATCAGTGATCCTCAGTTCGGGGTTCATGGCTACACCTTC
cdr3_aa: CAISDPQFGVHGYTF

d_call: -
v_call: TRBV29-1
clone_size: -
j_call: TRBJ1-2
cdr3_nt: TGCAGCGTTGAAGAAGAGGCGGGGAATCGGTATGGCTACACCTTC
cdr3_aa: CSVEEEAGNRYGYTF

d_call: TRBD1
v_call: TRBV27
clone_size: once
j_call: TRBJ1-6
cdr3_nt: TGTGCCAGCAGTTCGGGACAGAATAATTCACCCCTCCACTTT
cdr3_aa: CASSSGQNNSPLHF

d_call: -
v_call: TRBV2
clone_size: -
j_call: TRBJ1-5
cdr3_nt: TGTGCCAGCAGTGAAAGGTCAGCGTCGGCATCGTTGCCCCAGCATTTT
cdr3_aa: CASSERSASASLPQHF

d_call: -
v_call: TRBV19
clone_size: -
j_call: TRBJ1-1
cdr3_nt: TGTGCCAGTAGCCTGCGAGGTAACACTGAAGCTTTCTTT
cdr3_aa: CASSLRGNTEAFF

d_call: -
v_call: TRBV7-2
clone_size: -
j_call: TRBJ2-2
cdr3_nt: TGTGCCAGCAGCTTATTTCGGGTCGGGAGAAAGGGCGGGGAGCTGTTTTTT
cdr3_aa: CASSLFRVGRKGGELFF

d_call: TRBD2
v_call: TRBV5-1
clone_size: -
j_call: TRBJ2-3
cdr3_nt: TGCGCCAGCGAAATCTCTAGCGGGAGTCTTAGCACAGATACGCAGTATTTT
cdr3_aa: CASEISSGSLSTDTQYF

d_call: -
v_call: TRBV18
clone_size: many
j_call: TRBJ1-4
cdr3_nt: TGTGCCAGCTCACCCGGAAGGGGGGAAAAACTGTTTTTT
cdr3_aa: CASSPGRGEKLFF

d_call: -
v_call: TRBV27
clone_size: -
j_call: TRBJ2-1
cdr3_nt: TGTGCCAGCAGTCCCGGACTCGACAATGAGCAGTTCTTC
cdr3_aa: CASSPGLDNEQFF

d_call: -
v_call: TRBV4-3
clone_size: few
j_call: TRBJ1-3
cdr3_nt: TGCGCCAGCAGCCAAGATAGGTTCACGGGTGGAAACACCATATATTTT
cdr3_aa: CASSQDRFTGGNTIYF

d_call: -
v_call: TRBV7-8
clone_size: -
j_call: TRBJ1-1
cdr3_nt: TGTGCCAGCAGCTTGACTCCGAAGATTAACACTGAAGCTTTCTTT
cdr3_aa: CASSLTPKINTEAFF

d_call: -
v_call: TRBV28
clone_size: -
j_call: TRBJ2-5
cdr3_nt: TGTGCCAGCAGTTTATATTGGGAGCCCAGTAGGCAAGAGACCCAGTACTTC
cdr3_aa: CASSLYWEPSRQETQYF

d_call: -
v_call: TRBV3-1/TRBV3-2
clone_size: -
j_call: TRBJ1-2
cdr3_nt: TGTGCCAGCAGCCAAGTCCAGGCTGGCTACACCTTC
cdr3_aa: CASSQVQAGYTF

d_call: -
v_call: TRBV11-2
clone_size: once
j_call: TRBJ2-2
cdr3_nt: TGTGCCAGCAGCTACAATACGAACACCGGGGAGCTGTTTTTT
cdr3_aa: CASSYNTNTGELFF

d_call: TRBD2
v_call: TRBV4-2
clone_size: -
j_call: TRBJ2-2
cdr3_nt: TGTGCCAGCAGCGGCCGGGGACTAGCGGGAGGGCCAGAGACCGGGGAGCTGTTTTTT
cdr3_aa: CASSGRGLAGGPETGELFF

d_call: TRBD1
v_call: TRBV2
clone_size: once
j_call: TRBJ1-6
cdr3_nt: TGTGCCAGCAGTGCCCGAACAGGGGGCGCAGGGGATTCACCCCTCCACTTT
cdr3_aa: CASSARTGGAGDSPLHF

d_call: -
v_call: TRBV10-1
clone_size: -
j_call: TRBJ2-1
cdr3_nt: TGCGCCAGCAGCCTCGACCTAGAAGGGACAGAGCAGTTCTTC
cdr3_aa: CASSLDLEGTEQFF

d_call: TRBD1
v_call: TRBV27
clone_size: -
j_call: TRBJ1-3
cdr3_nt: TGTGCCAGCAGGGGAGGACAGGGGGATGGAAACACCATATATTTT
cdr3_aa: CASRGGQGDGNTIYF

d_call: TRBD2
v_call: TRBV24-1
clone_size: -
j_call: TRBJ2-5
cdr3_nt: TGTGCCACCAGCGAAGGGCTAGCGGCTACCCAAGAGACCCAGTACTTC
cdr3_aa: CATSEGLAATQETQYF

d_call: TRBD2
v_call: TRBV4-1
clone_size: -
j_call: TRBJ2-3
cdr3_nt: TGCGCCAGCAGCCAAGGCGGACTAGTTAGGGCAGATACGCAGTATTTT
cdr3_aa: CASSQGGLVRADTQYF

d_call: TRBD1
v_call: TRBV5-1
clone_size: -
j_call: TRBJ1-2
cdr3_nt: TGCGCCAGCAGCTTGGGGGACAGCCTCAGGGGCTACACCTTC
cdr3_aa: CASSLGDSLRGYTF

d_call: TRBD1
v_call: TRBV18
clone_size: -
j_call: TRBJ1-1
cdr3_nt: TGTGCCAGCTCAAGACAGGGGATGCCTGAAGCTTTCTTT
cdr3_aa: CASSRQGMPEAFF

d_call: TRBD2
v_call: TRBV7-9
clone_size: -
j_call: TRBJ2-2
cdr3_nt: TGTGCCAGCAGCCGACTAGCGGGAGTCGGGGAGCTGTTTTTT
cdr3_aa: CASSRLAGVGELFF

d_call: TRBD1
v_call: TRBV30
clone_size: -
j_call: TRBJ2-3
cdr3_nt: TGTGCCTGGAGAAGGGGGCGCGATACGCAGTATTTT
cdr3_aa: CAWRRGRDTQYF

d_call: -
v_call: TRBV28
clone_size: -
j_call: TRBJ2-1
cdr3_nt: TGTGCCAGCAGTTTAGCGGACAGGCAGTTCTTC
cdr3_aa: CASSLADRQFF

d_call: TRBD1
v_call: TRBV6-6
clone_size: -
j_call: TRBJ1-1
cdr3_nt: TGTGCCAGCAGTGTTCCTCGGGACAGCGAGAACACTGAAGCTTTCTTT
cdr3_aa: CASSVPRDSENTEAFF

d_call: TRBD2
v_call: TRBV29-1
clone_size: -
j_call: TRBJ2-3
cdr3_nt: TGCAGCGTTGATTTGCGGGAGAGGAGCACAGATACGCAGTATTTT
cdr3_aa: CSVDLRERSTDTQYF

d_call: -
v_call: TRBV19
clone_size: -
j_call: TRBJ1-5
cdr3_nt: TGTGCCAGTAGTATATGGTACAGAGCCAATCAGCCCCAGCATTTT
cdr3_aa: CASSIWYRANQPQHF

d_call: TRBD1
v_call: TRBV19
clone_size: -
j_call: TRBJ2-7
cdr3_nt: TGTGCCACAAAACGGGACAGCCCACCCTACGAGCAGTACTTC
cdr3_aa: CATKRDSPPYEQYF

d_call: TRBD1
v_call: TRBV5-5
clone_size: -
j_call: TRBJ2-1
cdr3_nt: TGTGCCAGCAGCTATCTGAGACAGGGGCTCAATGAGCAGTTCTTC
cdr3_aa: CASSYLRQGLNEQFF

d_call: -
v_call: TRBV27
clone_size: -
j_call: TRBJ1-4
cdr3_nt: TGTGCCAGCAGCTCAGCAGGACTTGGCGATGAAAAACTGTTTTTT
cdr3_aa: CASSSAGLGDEKLFF

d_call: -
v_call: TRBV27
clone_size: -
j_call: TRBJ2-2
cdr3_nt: TGTGCCAGCAGTTTATCGAATACAGGGCCCGGGGAGCTGTTTTTT
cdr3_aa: CASSLSNTGPGELFF

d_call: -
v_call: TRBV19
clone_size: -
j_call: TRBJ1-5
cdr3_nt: TGTGCCAGTAGCAGGGTTTTTGCGGGCAATCAGCCCCAGCATTTT
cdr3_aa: CASSRVFAGNQPQHF

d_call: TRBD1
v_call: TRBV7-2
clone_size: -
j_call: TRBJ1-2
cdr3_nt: TGTGCCAGCAGCCGGACAGGGGACTATGGCTACACCTTC
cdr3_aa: CASSRTGDYGYTF

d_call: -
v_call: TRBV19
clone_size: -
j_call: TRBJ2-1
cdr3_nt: TGTGCCAGTCAAACAGGGACATCCTACAATGAGCAGTTCTTC
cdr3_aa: CASQTGTSYNEQFF

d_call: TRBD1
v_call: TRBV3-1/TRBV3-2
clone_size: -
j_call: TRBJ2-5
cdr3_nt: TGTGCCAGCAGCCAGGGGACAGGGGTAGAGACCCAGTACTTC
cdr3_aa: CASSQGTGVETQYF

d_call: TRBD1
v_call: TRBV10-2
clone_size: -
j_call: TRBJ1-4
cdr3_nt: TGCGCCAGCAGTGGGACGGGGACAGCAACTAATGAAAAACTGTTTTTT
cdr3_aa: CASSGTGTATNEKLFF

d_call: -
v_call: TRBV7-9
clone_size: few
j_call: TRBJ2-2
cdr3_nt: TGTGCCAGCAGGTCGGACTGGAACACCGGGGAGCTGTTTTTT
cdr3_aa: CASRSDWNTGELFF

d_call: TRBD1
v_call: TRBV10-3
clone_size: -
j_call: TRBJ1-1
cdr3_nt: TGTGCCATCAGTGACCAGACAGGGGGCTACACTGAAGCTTTCTTT
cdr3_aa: CAISDQTGGYTEAFF

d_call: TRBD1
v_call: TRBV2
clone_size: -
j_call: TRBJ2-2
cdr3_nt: TGTGCCAGCAGTCGGACAGGAGGGGAGCTGTTTTTT
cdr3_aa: CASSRTGGELFF

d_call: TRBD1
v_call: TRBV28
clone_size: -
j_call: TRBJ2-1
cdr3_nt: TGTGCCAGCAGTTCAGGGGGCGGGCGGGAATTCTATGAGCAGTTCTTC
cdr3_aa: CASSSGGGREFYEQFF

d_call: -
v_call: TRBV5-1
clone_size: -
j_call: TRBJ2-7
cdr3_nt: TGCGCCAGCAGCTTCAGTCTAGCTACCTACGAGCAGTACTTC
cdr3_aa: CASSFSLATYEQYF

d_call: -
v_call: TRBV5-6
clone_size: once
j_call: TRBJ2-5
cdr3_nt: TGTGCCAGCAGCCGCGCCGACGGAGGAGTGGAGACCCAGTACTTC
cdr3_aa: CASSRADGGVETQYF

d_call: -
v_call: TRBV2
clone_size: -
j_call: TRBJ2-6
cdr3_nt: TGTGCCAGCAGTGAAGAGGGATGGGGCGGGGCCAACGTCCTGACTTTC
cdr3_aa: CASSEEGWGGANVLTF

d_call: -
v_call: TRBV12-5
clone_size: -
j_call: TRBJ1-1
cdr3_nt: TGTGCTAGTGGTTTAGCTCGGAACACTGAAGCTTTCTTT
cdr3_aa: CASGLARNTEAFF

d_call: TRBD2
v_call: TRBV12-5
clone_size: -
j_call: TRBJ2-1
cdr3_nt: TGTGCTAGTGGTTTGTTGACTAGCAGGGAGCAGTTCTTC
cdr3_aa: CASGLLTSREQFF

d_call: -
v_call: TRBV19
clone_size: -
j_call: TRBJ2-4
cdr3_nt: TGTGCCAGTAGTATAGCGGCCAAAAACATTCAGTACTTC
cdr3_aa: CASSIAAKNIQYF

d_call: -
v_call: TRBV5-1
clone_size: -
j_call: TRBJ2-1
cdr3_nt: TGCGCCAGCAGCTTGGAGGTTCAGGGCCTTAATGAGCAGTTCTTC
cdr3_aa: CASSLEVQGLNEQFF

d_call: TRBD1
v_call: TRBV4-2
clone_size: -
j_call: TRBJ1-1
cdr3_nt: TGTGCCAGCAGCCAACTCCGGACAGGGGAGGCTGAAGCTTTCTTT
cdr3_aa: CASSQLRTGEAEAFF

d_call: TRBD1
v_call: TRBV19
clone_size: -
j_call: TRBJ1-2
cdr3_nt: TGTGCCAGTAGTATTGAGGGGGCAAGCTACACCTTC
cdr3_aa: CASSIEGASYTF

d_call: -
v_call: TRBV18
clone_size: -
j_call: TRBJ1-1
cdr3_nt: TGTGCCAGCTCACCATGGGCAGGGATTGAAGCTTTCTTT
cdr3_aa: CASSPWAGIEAFF